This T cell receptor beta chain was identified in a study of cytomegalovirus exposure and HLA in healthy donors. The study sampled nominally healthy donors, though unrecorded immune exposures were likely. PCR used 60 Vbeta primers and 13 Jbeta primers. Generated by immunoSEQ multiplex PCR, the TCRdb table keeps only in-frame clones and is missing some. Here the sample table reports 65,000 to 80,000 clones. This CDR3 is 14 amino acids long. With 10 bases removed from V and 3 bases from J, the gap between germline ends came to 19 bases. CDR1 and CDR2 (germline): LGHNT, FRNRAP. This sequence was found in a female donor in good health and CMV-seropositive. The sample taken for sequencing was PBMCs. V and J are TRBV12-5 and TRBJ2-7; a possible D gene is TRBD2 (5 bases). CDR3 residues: CAIKDGVEDYEQYF. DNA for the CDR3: TGTGCTATTAAAGACGGGGTCGAAGACTACGAGCAGTACTTC.